This passage covers 3 T cell receptor beta chains from one sample sequenced in a study of T cell responses to AZD1222 COVID-19 vaccine. The protocol was immunoSEQ multiplex PCR, while the TCRdb copy is restricted to in-frame clones and leaves out a portion. The table has 75,000 or so clones, more than 85% seen once. Sequencing used peripheral blood, obtained 28 days after the second AZD1222 dose. These receptors were obtained from an adult who received the AZD1222 COVID-19 vaccine.

V is TRBV18 and J is TRBJ1-2; D perhaps matches TRBD1 (5 bases). CDR1 KGHSH and CDR2 LQKENI come from the germline V gene. This CDR3 comprises 12 residues. The ends were cut back, 6 bases at V and 3 bases at J, with 8 bases in the middle. CDR3 in DNA: TGTGCCAGCTCCCGAGGGGACTATGGCTACACCTTC. Translated, it gives CASSRGDYGYTF.

The chain has TRBV7-2 and TRBJ1-5; D not resolved. The CDR3 has 13 amino acids. V was clipped by 5 bases and J by 5 bases, with 10 bases between them. Looked up from germline, CDR1 is SGHTA and CDR2 is FQGNSA. The CDR3 DNA is TGTGCCAGCAGCCTCGATGCTTATCAGCCCCAGCATTTT. Its protein is CASSLDAYQPQHF.

This chain links TRBV10-2 with TRBJ2-3; D may be TRBD2 (6 bases). The CDR3 spans 14 residues. Between the trimmed V and J ends, which lost 6 bases and 6 bases, there was a span of 16 bases. Germline V gene lookup returns CDR1 WSHSY and CDR2 SAAADI. CDR3 in DNA: TGCGCCAGCAGGGGGAGGATAGCCGGGGATACGCAGTATTTT. Its translation is CASRGRIAGDTQYF.